The 15 T cell receptor beta chains below all came from one sample that was sequenced in a study of shared T cell receptors in the human thymus. The method was immunoSEQ multiplex PCR; TCRdb's version includes in-frame clones alone and lacks a portion of them. In the table there are under 450,000 clones, 95% of which are singletons. Material: thymocytes. The origin of the receptors is a human donor.

This clone was found a few times. This chain links TRBV5-3 with TRBJ1-5; weak D call: TRBD1 (5 bases). TRBV5-3 belongs to the ORF category, with a function that is uncertain. This CDR3 region has 15 residues. V shed 1 base and J shed 0 bases, with 8 bases lying between them. The CDR3 region is CARSLRGVSNQPQHF. The CDR3 region has the DNA TGTGCCAGAAGCTTGAGGGGTGTTAGCAATCAGCCCCAGCATTTT.

This sequence joins TRBV20-1 and TRBJ1-4; D is unresolved. V shed 6 bases and J shed 8 bases, with 10 bases lying between them. The CDR3 contains 11 residues. Looked up from germline, CDR1 is DFQATT and CDR2 is SNEGSKA (reference sequence). Here the CDR3 reads CSAEEVEKLFF. The CDR3 bases are TGCAGTGCGGAGGAGGTCGAAAAACTGTTTTTT.

The chain has TRBV5-4 and TRBJ2-2, with 10 bases that match TRBD1. Looked up from germline, CDR1 is SGHNT and CDR2 is YYREEE (reference sequence). The length of the CDR3 is 17 residues. With 4 bases clipped from V and 3 bases from J, the junction kept 9 bases outside the gene matches. The CDR3 DNA reads as TGTGCCAGCAGCCCCTTGGACAGGGGGACTCACACCGGGGAGCTGTTTTTT. This sequence encodes CASSPLDRGTHTGELFF.

V usage is TRBV5-4 and J usage is TRBJ2-5, with D hard to call. The CDR3 consists of 17 residues. The ends were cut back, 0 bases at V and 3 bases at J, with 18 bases in the middle. Germline loops: CDR1 SGHNT, CDR2 YYREEE (reference sequence). The CDR3 here is CASSLDPQWPLEETQYF. CDR3 DNA sequence: TGTGCCAGCAGCTTGGACCCCCAGTGGCCCCTTGAAGAGACCCAGTACTTC.

The rearrangement uses TRBV7-8 and TRBJ2-2; D unresolved. The V end lost 2 bases, the J end lost 0 bases, and 7 bases lay between the germline ends. Germline CDR1 SGHVS, CDR2 FQNEAQ. CDR3 length: 15 residues. This CDR3 is CASSLYQPNTGELFF. DNA for the CDR3: TGTGCCAGCAGCTTATACCAGCCGAACACCGGGGAGCTGTTTTTT.

The genes are TRBV11-2 and TRBJ2-1; TRBD2 agrees at 8 bases. Trimming cost V 5 bases and J 0 bases; bases outside gene matches: 12. Germline loops: CDR1 SGHAT, CDR2 FQNNGV. The CDR3 loop spans 18 amino acids. The CDR3 region is CASSRRGSGMSSYNEQFF. DNA of the CDR3: TGTGCCAGCAGCCGCCGGGGTAGCGGGATGAGCTCCTACAATGAGCAGTTCTTC. The full variable domain, its missing parts supplied by reference TRBV11-2 and TRBJ2-1, is EAGVAQSPRYKIIEKRQSVAFWCNPISGHATLYWYQQILGQGPKLLIQFQNNGVVDDSQLPKDRFSAERLKGVDSTLKIQPAKLEDSAVYLCASSRRGSGMSSYNEQFFGPGTRLTVL.

The V and J genes are TRBV6-6 and TRBJ1-3, with a possible D match to TRBD1 (6 bases). Germline V gene lookup returns CDR1 MNHNY and CDR2 SVGAGI (reference sequence). The CDR3 runs to 12 residues. V shed 6 bases and J shed 8 bases, with 11 bases lying between them. CDR3: CASSTQGHTIYF. The CDR3 DNA follows: TGTGCCAGCAGCACACAGGGACACACCATATATTTT.

The gene calls are TRBV5-1 and TRBJ2-7; possibly TRBD1 for D (5 bases). Per germline, CDR1 SGHRS and CDR2 YFSETQ. V was pared by 7 bases and J by 3 bases, with 11 bases between. CDR3 size: 12 residues. The CDR3 loop is CASGHSNYEQYF. The CDR3 bases are TGCGCCAGCGGACACAGTAACTACGAGCAGTACTTC.

The CDR3 region is CASSPPVLAGVEDEQFF. The CDR3 nucleotides read TGTGCCAGCAGCCCCCCCGTTCTAGCGGGAGTAGAGGATGAGCAGTTCTTC. The chain uses TRBV11-2 and TRBJ2-1; 10 positions match TRBD2. V dropped 5 bases and J dropped 8; count of bases not matched to a gene: 15. Germline CDR1 is SGHAT and CDR2 is FQNNGV. CDR3 length: 17 residues.

The V gene is TRBV7-2, the J gene TRBJ1-2, with 8 positions matching TRBD1. Losses at the gene ends were 5 bases for V and 4 bases for J; bases not matched to a gene: 21. The CDR3 extends over 19 amino acids. Germline V gives CDR1 SGHTA, CDR2 FQGNSA. CDR3 region: CASSRTESARDRLFYGYTF. The DNA for the CDR3 is TGTGCCAGCAGCCGAACCGAATCTGCCCGGGACAGGCTTTTCTATGGCTACACCTTC.

This chain connects TRBV7-6 to TRBJ2-7; possibly TRBD1 or TRBD2 for D (5 bases each). Germline V gives CDR1 SGHVS, CDR2 FNYEAQ. V lost 5 bases and J 3 bases, leaving 17 bases between the germline ends. This CDR3 has 15 residues. The CDR3 DNA sequence: TGTGCCAGCAGCCCCCCTCGGGACCGAGTCTACGAGCAGTACTTC. It specifies CASSPPRDRVYEQYF.

The chain uses TRBV29-1 and TRBJ2-3; D is unclear. CDR1 is SQVTM, CDR2 ANQGSEA, per germline. V was clipped by 0 bases and J by 2 bases, with 15 bases between them. The CDR3 spans 16 residues. The CDR3 DNA is TGCAGCGTTGAAGATCTCACACCTGACCCCACAGATACGCAGTATTTT. It yields the protein CSVEDLTPDPTDTQYF.

This sequence joins TRBV19 and TRBJ1-1; D is unresolved. Germline V gene data show CDR1 as LNHDA and CDR2 as SQIVND (reference sequence). This CDR3 comprises 15 residues. Trimming took off 6 bases at V and 0 bases at J, with 14 bases between the two ends. Written as DNA, the CDR3 is TGTGCCAGTAGCCAAAAGGCAGGAATGAACACTGAAGCTTTCTTT. Its protein is CASSQKAGMNTEAFF. The complete variable domain, with remaining parts taken from reference TRBV19 and TRBJ1-1, reads DGGITQSPKYLFRKEGQNVTLSCEQNLNHDAMYWYRQDPGQGLRLIYYSQIVNDFQKGDIAEGYSVSREKKESFPLTVTSAQKNPTAFYLCASSQKAGMNTEAFFGQGTRLTVV.

This clone was seen just once. This chain uses TRBV27 with TRBJ2-1, with D tentatively TRBD1 or TRBD2 (5 bases each). The germline V gene encodes CDR1 MNHEY and CDR2 SMNVEV (reference sequence). Trimming pared 3 bases from V and 8 bases from J, leaving 11 bases between. This CDR3 is 13 amino acids long. CDR3 loop: CASSFPPGHEQFF. CDR3 DNA: TGTGCCAGCAGTTTCCCCCCGGGACATGAGCAGTTCTTC.

The rearrangement links TRBV11-2 to TRBJ2-7, with 8 bases that match TRBD2. In germline, CDR1 is SGHAT, CDR2 FQNNGV. Trimming at V came to 4 bases and at J to 0 bases, leaving 11 bases not matched to a gene. This CDR3 has 17 amino acids. DNA of the CDR3: TGTGCCAGCAGCTCGGGACTAGGGGCGGGACTCTCCTACGAGCAGTACTTC. This gives the protein CASSSGLGAGLSYEQYF.